These 27 T cell receptor beta chains were sequenced from one sample in a study of early T cells in non-severe SARS-CoV-2 infection. Using its own MiXCR run on the 5' RACE reads, TCRdb lists one record per CDR3 protein. The table has about 69,000 distinct CDR3 sequences, roughly 8.7% seen once; the top ten hold 5.9%. Input material: whole blood. The receptors were gathered from an adult who was a healthcare worker with PCR-confirmed SARS-CoV-2 infection or an uninfected control (not recorded which).

This clonotype was detected many times. The chain combines TRBV7-2 with TRBJ1-2, with 7 bases lining up with TRBD1. CDR1 is SGHTA and CDR2 is FQGNSA in the germline V gene. J was trimmed by 3 bases and V by 11 bases; bases with no gene match: 3. The CDR3 spans 11 residues. CDR3 residues: CAETGDYGYTF. The CDR3, as DNA: TGTGCCGAAACAGGGGACTATGGCTACACCTTC.

In its sample, this clonotype was seen many times. This sequence joins TRBV6-2 or TRBV6-3 and TRBJ1-2; D remains unclear. Trimming shortened V by 6 bases and J by 2 bases, and 19 bases separated the two germline ends. Germline loops: CDR1 MNHEY, CDR2 SVGEGT. The CDR3 has 16 residues. Here the CDR3 reads CASRPPGDTANYGYTF. CDR3 sequence (DNA): TGTGCCAGCAGACCACCGGGAGACACCGCGAACTATGGCTACACCTTC.

This clonotype came up a few times. This chain connects TRBV20-1 to TRBJ2-1; perhaps TRBD2 as D (7 bases). This CDR3 is 15 amino acids long. The V and J ends lost 6 bases and 0 bases respectively, with 15 bases between them. Germline assignment: CDR1 DFQATT and CDR2 SNEGSKA (reference sequence). The DNA of the CDR3 is TGCAGTGCCCTGAAGGGGGGGAGCTCCTACAATGAGCAGTTCTTC. Translated: CSALKGGSSYNEQFF.

This clonotype has at least ten counts. The gene calls are TRBV2 and TRBJ2-3, with 9 bases identical to TRBD2. Per germline, CDR1 SNHLY and CDR2 FYNNEI. This CDR3 has 14 residues. With 9 bases clipped from V and 3 bases from J, the junction kept 7 bases outside the gene matches. DNA of the CDR3: TGTGCCAGTACGTCTAGCGGGGCAACAGATACGCAGTATTTT. As protein: CASTSSGATDTQYF.

The chain couples TRBV5-1 to TRBJ1-1; D possibly corresponds to TRBD1 (5 bases). There are 13 residues in the CDR3. Germline CDR1 reads SGHRS; CDR2 reads YFSETQ. V lost 1 base and J 4 bases, leaving 8 bases between the germline ends. The CDR3 sequence: CASSLPGSTEAFF. CDR3 DNA sequence: TGCGCCAGCAGCTTGCCAGGGAGCACTGAAGCTTTCTTT.

The gene calls are TRBV6-2 or TRBV6-3 and TRBJ2-4; D unclear. Germline values: CDR1 MNHEY, CDR2 SVGEGT. Trimming took off 4 bases at V and 8 bases at J, with 15 bases between the two ends. This CDR3 has 14 residues. This chain's CDR3 is CASSLTPRYDIQYF. The CDR3, as DNA: TGTGCCAGCAGTTTAACTCCCCGTTATGACATTCAGTACTTC.

This clonotype was detected ten times or more. The genes are TRBV12-3 or TRBV12-4 and TRBJ1-4; 8 bases are shared with TRBD1. This CDR3 comprises 15 residues. The junction had 4 bases not matched to a gene; V was cut back by 1 base and J by 6 bases. The CDR3 bases are TGTGCCAGCAGTTTAGGGGCGACAGGGGATGAAAAACTGTTTTTT. Its protein product is CASSLGATGDEKLFF.

The chain carries TRBV20-1 and TRBJ2-3; no firm D call. Germline V CDR1 and CDR2: DFQATT, SNEGSKA (reference sequence). The CDR3 extends over 10 amino acids. V dropped 0 bases and J dropped 5 bases, with 0 bases sitting between them. CDR3 protein: CSAREDTQYF. CDR3 bases: TGCAGTGCTAGAGAAGATACGCAGTATTTT.

This clonotype was seen ten or more times. The J gene is TRBJ2-7, the V gene TRBV29-1; 9 nucleotides line up with TRBD1. CDR1 SQVTM and CDR2 ANQGSEA come from the germline V gene. The CDR3 extends over 16 amino acids. Germline trimming cut 4 bases from V and 2 bases from J; bases unmatched to any gene: 12. The CDR3 loop reads CSVAMETGGPPYEQYF. In DNA form, the CDR3 reads TGCAGCGTTGCCATGGAAACAGGGGGCCCTCCCTACGAGCAGTACTTC.

V usage is TRBV29-1 and J usage is TRBJ1-1; no clear D gene. V lost 4 bases and J 3 bases, leaving 3 bases between the germline ends. Germline CDR1 reads SQVTM; CDR2 reads ANQGSEA. The length of the CDR3 is 10 residues. The CDR3 bases are TGCAGCGTTGCTCACACTGAAGCTTTCTTT. Its translation is CSVAHTEAFF.

In regard to this clonotype: A read error may explain this, as a much larger clone is one base away. The genes are TRBV18 and TRBJ1-1, with 8 bases that match TRBD1. Germline loops: CDR1 KGHSH, CDR2 LQKENI. The CDR3 runs 13 residues. In nucleotides, the CDR3 is TGTGTCAGCTCCTCGGGACAGGACACTGAAGCTTTCTTT. This translates into CVSSSGQDTEAFF.

V gene TRBV18 combines with J gene TRBJ2-2; D not certain. V lost 3 bases to trimming and J lost 4 bases, with 9 bases between them. Per germline, CDR1 KGHSH and CDR2 LQKENI. The CDR3 consists of 14 residues. Here the CDR3 reads CASSPRQITGELFF. DNA for the CDR3: TGTGCCAGCTCACCCAGGCAAATCACCGGGGAGCTGTTTTTT.

In its sample, this clonotype was seen many times. The V call is TRBV24-1, the J call TRBJ2-1; no clear D gene. The V end was cut by 8 bases, the J end by 9 bases, with 13 bases between. CDR3 length equals 12 residues. Germline CDR1 reads KGHDR; CDR2 reads SFDVKD. CDR3 nucleotide sequence: TGTGCCACCAAATCTGCCCTGGGTGAGCAGTTCTTC. It specifies CATKSALGEQFF.

This clonotype was found a few times. This chain connects TRBV6-1 to TRBJ2-7; D is tentatively TRBD1 or TRBD2 (5 bases each). The CDR3 loop spans 15 amino acids. Trimming took off 0 bases at V and 0 bases at J, with 9 bases between the two ends. CDR1 is MNHNS and CDR2 is SASEGT in the germline V gene. In DNA form, the CDR3 reads TGTGCCAGCAGTGAAGCGGCAGGGAGCTCCTACGAGCAGTACTTC. Amino acids: CASSEAAGSSYEQYF.

This clonotype was recorded at least ten times. This sequence joins TRBV5-5 and TRBJ1-1, with no clear D. The germline V gene has CDR1 SGHKS and CDR2 YYEKEE (reference sequence). The CDR3 runs 11 residues. Deletions cut 2 bases from V and 4 bases from J, with 3 bases between. The CDR3 coding sequence is TGTGCCAGCAGCTTTAGCACTGAAGCTTTCTTT. The encoded protein is CASSFSTEAFF.

This clonotype came up a few times. The chain employs TRBV7-3 and TRBJ1-1; D gene unclear. The V gene lost 4 bases and the J gene lost 0 bases, with 6 bases spanning the gap. The CDR3 is 13 residues long. The germline gives CDR1 SGHTA, CDR2 FQGTGA. The CDR3 DNA reads TGTGCCAGCAGCTACGGACTGAACACTGAAGCTTTCTTT. It translates to CASSYGLNTEAFF.

This clonotype has a count of ten or more. This rearrangement joins TRBV2 to TRBJ1-5, with TRBD1 matching over 9 bases. The CDR3 length is 14 residues. V was clipped by 4 bases and J by 5 bases; unmatched bases: 3. Germline-derived CDR1 and CDR2 are SNHLY and FYNNEI. CDR3: CASSGRQGDQPQHF. DNA of the CDR3: TGTGCCAGCAGTGGGCGACAGGGGGATCAGCCCCAGCATTTT.

The rearrangement links TRBV30 to TRBJ2-7, with 7 bases identical to TRBD1. Germline assignment: CDR1 GTSNPN and CDR2 SVGIG (reference sequence). J gave up 3 bases and V 5 bases, and 4 bases lay outside the gene matches. The CDR3 extends over 12 amino acids. DNA of the CDR3: TGTGCCTGGGGACAGGCTAACTACGAGCAGTACTTC. This translates into CAWGQANYEQYF.

Ten or more counts support this clonotype. V gene TRBV7-9 combines with J gene TRBJ1-1; D not certain. CDR3 length equals 12 residues. Germline CDR1 is SEHNR and CDR2 is FQNEAQ (reference sequence). V shed 3 bases and J shed 5 bases, with 7 bases lying between them. The CDR3 DNA sequence: TGTGCCAGCAGCTTGTGGGAGACTGAAGCTTTCTTT. Amino acid sequence: CASSLWETEAFF.

This clonotype has a count of ten or more. The chain links TRBV20-1 to TRBJ2-3; D may be TRBD1 or TRBD2 (5 bases each). The V end was cut by 4 bases, the J end by 2 bases, with 22 bases between. This CDR3 has 17 amino acids. Germline V gene sequence: CDR1 DFQATT, CDR2 SNEGSKA (reference sequence). Here the CDR3 DNA reads TGCAGTGCTAAAACCCCCGGGGCCTACCCCTACACAGATACGCAGTATTTT. Protein product: CSAKTPGAYPYTDTQYF.

This clonotype was found a few times. V usage is TRBV5-6 and J usage is TRBJ1-1; no reliable D call. Trimming removed 3 bases from V and 0 bases from J, with 15 bases in between. The germline V gene has CDR1 SGHDT and CDR2 YYEEEE. This CDR3 has 16 residues. The CDR3 bases are TGTGCCAGCAGCTCCGCCCCGACATTCATGAACACTGAAGCTTTCTTT. This codes for CASSSAPTFMNTEAFF.

The CDR3 region is CSVQGQGSPYNTGELFF. CDR3 bases: TGCAGCGTTCAGGGACAGGGGTCCCCTTATAACACCGGGGAGCTGTTTTTT. The chain employs TRBV29-1 and TRBJ2-2; 10 bases are a match to TRBD1. The trim removed 5 bases at V and 2 bases at J, leaving 11 bases unmatched. The CDR3 covers 17 residues. The germline V gene encodes CDR1 SQVTM and CDR2 ANQGSEA.

This clonotype turned up a few times. CDR3 sequence reads: CASREGGVYETQYF. The CDR3 DNA reads TGTGCCAGCAGGGAAGGGGGCGTCTATGAGACCCAGTACTTC. The genes are TRBV12-3 or TRBV12-4 and TRBJ2-5, with 7 nucleotides matching TRBD1. Germline trimming cut 6 bases from V and 5 bases from J; bases unmatched to any gene: 9. The CDR3 length is 14 residues.

For the CDR3, the DNA is TGCGCCAGCAGCCCGGCCATAGCGGGAGGCTACACAGATACGCAGTATTTT. Protein product: CASSPAIAGGYTDTQYF. The rearrangement joins TRBV4-3 to TRBJ2-3, with 10 bases lining up with TRBD2. The CDR3 covers 17 residues. Trimming at V came to 4 bases and at J to 2 bases, leaving 9 bases not matched to a gene. Germline CDR1 and CDR2: LGHNA and YSLEER.

This clonotype has just a few counts. V and J are TRBV16 and TRBJ2-4; D is unclear. Germline V lookup: CDR1 KGHSY, CDR2 FQNENV. This CDR3 is built from 15 residues. The V gene lost 0 bases and the J gene lost 2 bases, with 8 bases spanning the gap. CDR3 DNA sequence: TGTGCCAGCAGCCAATCGGGCGGTTCCAAAAACATTCAGTACTTC. This encodes CASSQSGGSKNIQYF.

The CDR3 protein is CSARPSSGNTIYF. DNA of the CDR3: TGCAGCGCCCGACCTAGCTCTGGAAACACCATATATTTT. This chain joins TRBV29-1 and TRBJ1-3; D is unclear. Trimming removed 7 bases from V and 0 bases from J, with 10 bases in between. The CDR3 runs to 13 residues. CDR1 SQVTM and CDR2 ANQGSEA come from the germline V gene.

This clonotype has at least ten counts. The gene calls are TRBV11-2 and TRBJ1-1, with no clear D. V was shortened by 5 bases and J by 1 base, with 17 bases between the two germline ends. The CDR3 spans 16 residues. Germline V CDR1 and CDR2: SGHAT, FQNNGV. The CDR3 spells CASSPFRQGSNTEAFF. CDR3 coding DNA: TGTGCCAGCAGCCCGTTTCGACAAGGGTCGAACACTGAAGCTTTCTTT.